This TCR beta chain was sequenced during a study of blood T cell repertoires in COVID-19. About the study: T cells, B-cell-depleted T cells, or PBMCs provided the cDNA or gDNA that served as material.

Sequencing was performed with immunoSEQ multiplex PCR; in TCRdb, only in-frame clones are kept and a portion is missing. This table has roughly 70,000 clones, less than 90% appearing once. The V and J ends lost 5 bases and 3 bases, in that order; junction bases with no gene match: 3. The CDR3 is 13 amino acids. Looked up from germline, CDR1 is MNHEY and CDR2 is SMNVEV (reference sequence). Specimen: peripheral blood. The TCR was taken from a man older than 75 with COVID-19, enrolled during active disease. The chain links TRBV27 to TRBJ1-2; TRBD1 matches at 7 bases. CDR3 sequence (DNA): TGTGCCAGCAGTAAACAGGGGTACTATGGCTACACCTTC. Residues: CASSKQGYYGYTF.